The 25 T cell receptor beta chains given below trace back to one sample, sequenced in a study of T-cell memory formation after mild COVID-19. From the 5' RACE reads, TCRdb called clonotypes with MiXCR, one entry per CDR3 protein. Counted here are 350,000 to 450,000 distinct CDR3 sequences, about 19% occurring once; the ten biggest clones make up 8.4%. The specimen was PBMCs or a T cell subset sorted from them (not recorded which). These receptors were collected from an adult woman who had mild COVID-19 (a few samples of this study predate the infection). Cell type and time point are not known.

This chain connects TRBV7-9 to TRBJ2-6; the D gene is possibly TRBD2 (6 bases). With 0 bases removed from V and 1 base from J, the gap between germline ends came to 13 bases. Per the germline V gene, CDR1 is SEHNR and CDR2 is FQNEAQ (reference sequence). CDR3 length: 18 amino acids. The CDR3 spells CASSLAGGETSGANVLTF. The CDR3 bases are TGTGCCAGCAGCTTAGCGGGGGGAGAAACATCTGGGGCCAACGTCCTGACTTTC.

The chain links TRBV3-1 to TRBJ2-2; unclear D gene. Germline lookup yields CDR1 LGHDT and CDR2 YNNKEL (reference sequence). V was cut by 6 bases and J by 3 bases, with 5 bases left in between. The CDR3 consists of 12 residues. CDR3 region: CASRDHTGELFF. The CDR3 nucleotides read TGTGCCAGCAGGGACCACACCGGGGAGCTGTTTTTT.

The chain links TRBV18 to TRBJ2-1, with 7 bases identical to TRBD1. Trimming took 3 bases from V and 5 from J; bases not matched to a gene: 7. The CDR3 sequence is 15 residues long. Looked up from germline, CDR1 is KGHSH and CDR2 is LQKENI. CDR3 coding DNA: TGTGCCAGCTCACCGTCCGGGACAGCCCACAATGAGCAGTTCTTC. Translating it yields CASSPSGTAHNEQFF.

This clonotype showed up just a few times. The chain uses TRBV4-3 and TRBJ2-1; D call uncertain. The germline gives CDR1 LGHNA, CDR2 YSLEER. Deletions cut 3 bases from V and 0 bases from J, with 6 bases between. The CDR3 length is 14 residues. The CDR3 region has the DNA TGCGCCAGCAGCCAGCGCGGCTCCTACAATGAGCAGTTCTTC. This codes for CASSQRGSYNEQFF.

This clonotype was seen more than once but under ten times. As DNA, the CDR3 is TGCGCCAGCAGCCGAACCATCCAGGGTTTGCAGCCCCAGCATTTT. Protein: CASSRTIQGLQPQHF. The rearrangement uses TRBV4-1 and TRBJ1-5; D possibly corresponds to TRBD1 (5 bases). With 4 bases removed from V and 7 bases from J, the gap between germline ends came to 17 bases. The CDR3 covers 15 residues. Germline values: CDR1 MGHRA, CDR2 YSYEKL.

The chain links TRBV5-1 to TRBJ1-1; D gene uncertain. V lost 1 base, J lost 4 bases, and 11 bases lay in between. The CDR3 is 14 residues long. Germline CDR1 is SGHRS and CDR2 is YFSETQ. The CDR3 bases are TGCGCCAGCAGCTTGCTCCCTCGGGCCACTGAAGCTTTCTTT. The encoded protein is CASSLLPRATEAFF. Together with reference TRBV5-1 and TRBJ1-1, the CDR3 gives the full variable domain: KAGVTQTPRYLIKTRGQQVTLSCSPISGHRSVSWYQQTPGQGLQFLFEYFSETQRNKGNFPGRFSGRQFSNSRSEMNVSTLELGDSALYLCASSLLPRATEAFFGQGTRLTVV.

The chain uses TRBV7-9 and TRBJ2-1; 7 bases align to TRBD2. The length of the CDR3 is 16 residues. CDR1 is SEHNR, CDR2 FQNEAQ, per germline (reference sequence). V trimming: 5 bases; J trimming: 7 bases; junction bases outside the gene matches: 14. The chain's CDR3 is CASSGGWRERVNEQFF. For the CDR3, the DNA is TGTGCCAGCAGCGGAGGTTGGCGGGAGAGGGTAAATGAGCAGTTCTTC.

The table lists this clonotype with a few counts. The chain employs TRBV7-9 and TRBJ2-5; 12 nucleotides align to TRBD2. CDR3 length equals 16 residues. Germline CDR1 and CDR2: SEHNR and FQNEAQ (reference sequence). The J segment lost 5 bases and the V segment lost 5 bases, leaving 9 bases of the junction unmatched. The CDR3 sequence is CASSPRLAGAWETQYF. The DNA for the CDR3 is TGTGCCAGCAGCCCCCGACTAGCGGGAGCCTGGGAGACCCAGTACTTC.

This clonotype was observed a handful of times. The V and J genes are TRBV5-5 and TRBJ1-1; D not certain. This CDR3 is built from 13 residues. In germline, CDR1 is SGHKS, CDR2 YYEKEE (reference sequence). Trimming removed 3 bases from V and 1 base from J, with 7 bases in between. In DNA form, the CDR3 reads TGTGCCAGCAGCTCCGACCCGAACACTGAAGCTTTCTTT. It encodes CASSSDPNTEAFF. The entire variable domain, with the rest obtained from reference TRBV5-5 and TRBJ1-1, is as follows: DAGVTQSPTHLIKTRGQQVTLRCSPISGHKSVSWYQQVLGQGPQFIFQYYEKEERGRGNFPDRFSARQFPNYSSELNVNALLLGDSALYLCASSSDPNTEAFFGQGTRLTVV.

Only a few counts were recorded for this clonotype. This chain links TRBV24-1 with TRBJ2-1, with D possibly TRBD2 on 6 matching bases. Germline lookup yields CDR1 KGHDR and CDR2 SFDVKD. This CDR3 is 13 amino acids long. Trimming shortened V by 12 bases and J by 5 bases, and 16 bases separated the two germline ends. CDR3 region: CAPIDGSNNEQFF. In nucleotides, the CDR3 is TGTGCCCCTATAGACGGGAGTAACAATGAGCAGTTCTTC.

CDR3 loop: CASSRTSLGYRATYEQYF. CDR3 nucleotide sequence: TGTGCCAGCAGCCGAACGAGTCTGGGTTACAGGGCCACCTACGAGCAGTACTTC. V gene TRBV3-1 combines with J gene TRBJ2-7, with D perhaps TRBD1 (6 bases). The germline V and J ends were trimmed by 4 bases and 2 bases, with 24 bases remaining between them. Germline V gives CDR1 LGHDT, CDR2 YNNKEL (reference sequence). The CDR3 consists of 18 residues.

This clonotype was counted between two and nine times. The chain links TRBV7-3 to TRBJ2-5; 10 bases fit TRBD2. CDR1 and CDR2 (germline): SGHTA, FQGTGA. The CDR3 is made up of 16 amino acids. The trim removed 1 base at V and 4 bases at J, leaving 6 bases unmatched. CDR3 loop: CASSLIGLAGVETQYF. The CDR3, as DNA: TGTGCCAGCAGCTTAATTGGGCTAGCGGGGGTAGAGACCCAGTACTTC.

This chain connects TRBV3-1 to TRBJ2-5; D is perhaps TRBD1 (5 bases). CDR1 LGHDT and CDR2 YNNKEL come from the germline V gene (reference sequence). This CDR3 is 14 amino acids long. Trimming removed 4 bases from V and 5 bases from J, with 14 bases in between. The CDR3 loop reads CASSLLGAGETQYF. Written as DNA, the CDR3 is TGTGCCAGCAGCCTCCTTGGGGCCGGCGAGACCCAGTACTTC.

The CDR3 sequence is CAWSRGQSNYGYTF. As DNA, the CDR3 is TGTGCCTGGAGCCGGGGACAGTCTAACTATGGCTACACCTTC. The chain has TRBV30 and TRBJ1-2; the match to TRBD1 covers 7 bases. From germline, CDR1 is GTSNPN and CDR2 SVGIG (reference sequence). There are 14 residues in the CDR3. V dropped 3 bases and J dropped 0; count of bases not matched to a gene: 4.

This clonotype was counted between two and nine times. The chain recombines TRBV7-2 with TRBJ2-3, with 8 bases identical to TRBD2. Germline-derived CDR1 and CDR2 are SGHTA and FQGNSA. Trimming removed 1 base from V and 4 bases from J; junction bases left unmatched: 7. This CDR3 has 16 residues. The CDR3 reads CASSLGASGSADTQYF. The CDR3 DNA reads TGTGCCAGCAGCTTAGGTGCTAGCGGGTCAGCAGATACGCAGTATTTT.

To note about this clonotype: At one of its ends the junction is not consistent with the germline gene, which may arise from a read error. CDR3 loop: CASSPGMDSGNAGELFF. The DNA for the CDR3 is TGTGCCAGCAGTCCAGGCATGGATAGCGGGAACGCCGGGGAGCTGTTTTTT. This chain joins TRBV6-6 and TRBJ2-2, with 8 bases identical to TRBD2. CDR1 and CDR2 from the germline V gene are MNHNY and SVGAGI (reference sequence). The CDR3 is 17 residues long.

The chain couples TRBV7-6 to TRBJ1-2, with 9 nucleotides matching TRBD1. This CDR3 contains 18 residues. V lost 5 bases and J lost 6; bases outside the gene matches: 19. Germline CDR1 is SGHVS and CDR2 is FNYEAQ. For the CDR3, the DNA is TGTGCCAGCAGCCAAACACTTCGCACAGGGGGCGCGGGCGATGGCTACACCTTC. Its translation is CASSQTLRTGGAGDGYTF.

This clonotype was observed many times. This chain joins TRBV15 and TRBJ2-7; 9 bases align to TRBD2. Germline V gene sequence: CDR1 LNHNV, CDR2 YYDKDF (reference sequence). Germline trimming cut 3 bases from V and 0 bases from J; bases unmatched to any gene: 9. The CDR3 runs to 17 residues. CDR3 residues: CATSRSRELAGSYEQYF. The DNA for the CDR3 is TGTGCCACCAGCAGGTCTCGTGAACTAGCGGGCTCCTACGAGCAGTACTTC.

In this sample, this clonotype turned up a few times. V usage is TRBV20-1 and J usage is TRBJ1-5, with 8 bases aligning to TRBD1. The V gene's germline CDR1 is DFQATT and CDR2 SNEGSKA (reference sequence). The CDR3 has 14 residues. The J segment lost 6 bases and the V segment lost 2 bases, leaving 6 bases of the junction unmatched. The CDR3: CSARPGQGFQPQHF. The CDR3 nucleotides are TGCAGTGCTAGACCCGGACAGGGATTTCAGCCCCAGCATTTT.

V is TRBV7-2 and J is TRBJ2-3; 7 bases map to TRBD2. This CDR3 contains 13 residues. Trimming at V came to 3 bases and at J to 13 bases, leaving 10 bases not matched to a gene. Germline loops: CDR1 SGHTA, CDR2 FQGNSA. The CDR3 is CASSLDDYRGEYF. In DNA form, the CDR3 reads TGTGCCAGCAGCTTGGATGACTACCGGGGGGAGTATTTT.

The chain employs TRBV9 and TRBJ1-1; D is ambiguous. The CDR3 is 13 amino acids. CDR1 is SGDLS, CDR2 YYNGEE, per germline. V was trimmed by 0 bases and J by 0 bases, leaving 3 bases between them. The CDR3 DNA reads as TGTGCCAGCAGCGTAGTGATGAACACTGAAGCTTTCTTT. It translates to CASSVVMNTEAFF.

This clonotype was seen more than once but under ten times. The chain combines TRBV4-3 with TRBJ2-1; D perhaps matches TRBD1 (6 bases). CDR1 is LGHNA, CDR2 YSLEER, per germline. The CDR3 consists of 15 residues. Between the trimmed V and J ends, which lost 0 bases and 3 bases, there was a span of 9 bases. The CDR3 sequence is CASSQDRGGYNEQFF. CDR3 DNA sequence: TGCGCCAGCAGCCAAGATCGAGGGGGCTACAATGAGCAGTTCTTC.

The table lists this clonotype with a few counts. The chain recombines TRBV5-1 with TRBJ2-1; 8 positions match TRBD2. V lost 7 bases, J lost 4 bases, and 7 bases stayed unmatched. CDR1 is SGHRS, CDR2 YFSETQ, per germline. This CDR3 is built from 14 residues. The CDR3, as DNA: TGCGCCAGCGGCACTAGCGGCAATTACAATGAGCAGTTCTTC. Its translation is CASGTSGNYNEQFF.

The chain joins TRBV10-3 to TRBJ2-3; unclear D gene. V lost 0 bases to trimming and J lost 7 bases, with 11 bases between them. Germline values: CDR1 ENHRY, CDR2 SYGVKD. The CDR3 has 14 residues. The CDR3 protein is CAISESEKSNTQYF. The CDR3 DNA sequence: TGTGCCATCAGTGAGTCGGAGAAGTCGAATACGCAGTATTTT.

V and J are TRBV24-1 and TRBJ2-3, with D perhaps TRBD1 (5 bases). Germline V gene lookup returns CDR1 KGHDR and CDR2 SFDVKD. Trimming stripped 3 bases from V and 12 bases from J, with 12 bases between. The length of the CDR3 is 12 residues. The CDR3 loop is CATSDQGVRQYF. The CDR3 nucleotides are TGTGCCACCAGTGATCAAGGGGTCAGACAGTATTTT.